The text below deals with one TCR beta chain. This is likely a read error, given that the CDR3 carries no conserved phenylalanine or tryptophan at its end. This entry belongs to a study of tumor-infiltrating lymphocytes in primary liver carcinoma. Study background: Sequenced samples came back with roughly 3.65 to 8 million productive TCRbeta reads, and the counts looked alike across tissue types.

RNA isolated from unsorted whole blood supplied the blood RNA, with germline DNA also extracted. The input was about 490 ng total RNA; TCR beta cDNA was made from it with a constant-region primer. Employing slightly modified ARM-PCR, three nested multiplex PCR rounds were run, and these gave rise to the TCR beta libraries. The opening two PCR rounds, around 11 cycles each, paired TRBV1-TRBV30 forward primers with a C-beta reverse primer. TCRdb recomputed calls from the multiplex PCR reads with MiXCR, one row per CDR3 protein. In the table there are about 320,000 distinct CDR3 sequences, 65% of which are singletons. Germline V gene lookup returns CDR1 SQVTM and CDR2 ANQGSEA. CDR3 size: 12 residues. The germline V and J ends were trimmed by 8 bases and 4 bases, with 14 bases remaining between them.

Specimen: peripheral blood. The clonotype originates from a middle-aged man with primary liver carcinoma and hepatitis B virus infection. The chain recombines TRBV29-1 with TRBJ2-5; the D gene is possibly TRBD1 (6 bases). As DNA, the CDR3 is TGCAGCAGTATGGACAGTGGAGAGACCCAGTACCTC. As protein: CSSMDSGETQYL.